This entry lists 17 T cell receptor beta chains sequenced from one sample in a study of cytomegalovirus exposure and HLA in healthy donors. The PCR ran on 60 Vbeta and 13 Jbeta primers. Libraries were prepared by immunoSEQ multiplex PCR; TCRdb keeps only in-frame clonotypes and omits some of them. There are about 63,000 clones in the sample; around four fifths occur only once, and approximately 3% lies in the top ten. Sequenced: PBMCs. The receptors were sampled from a woman younger than 45 in good health and CMV-seronegative.

The chain links TRBV5-4 to TRBJ1-6; 8 nucleotides align to TRBD1. With 4 bases clipped from V and 7 bases from J, the junction kept 4 bases outside the gene matches. Looked up from germline, CDR1 is SGHNT and CDR2 is YYREEE (reference sequence). This CDR3 is 14 amino acids long. CDR3 region: CASSQDRVNSPLHF. The CDR3 DNA sequence: TGTGCCAGCAGCCAGGACAGGGTGAATTCACCCCTCCACTTT.

The V call is TRBV7-2, the J call TRBJ2-7, with 8 bases aligning to TRBD1. The CDR3 has 14 amino acids. V was pared by 1 base and J by 2 bases, with 1 base of the junction left unmatched. Germline V gene lookup returns CDR1 SGHTA and CDR2 FQGNSA. This CDR3 is CASSLVQGAYEQYF. In DNA, the CDR3 is TGTGCCAGCAGCTTAGTACAGGGGGCCTACGAGCAGTACTTC.

V and J are TRBV18 and TRBJ2-2, with TRBD1 as a possible D gene (5 bases). Per germline, CDR1 KGHSH and CDR2 LQKENI. The CDR3 has 14 amino acids. With 5 bases removed from V and 4 bases from J, the gap between germline ends came to 11 bases. This CDR3 reads CASSTTGTTGELFF. CDR3 DNA: TGTGCCAGCTCAACTACAGGAACCACCGGGGAGCTGTTTTTT.

This clone was recorded a few times. The chain joins TRBV4-1 to TRBJ1-2, with a possible D match to TRBD1 (5 bases). Deletions cut 0 bases from V and 8 bases from J, with 13 bases between. The germline CDR1 and CDR2 sequences are MGHRA and YSYEKL. The length of the CDR3 is 14 residues. CDR3 in amino acids: CASSQEVERGGYTF. CDR3 DNA sequence: TGCGCCAGCAGCCAAGAAGTGGAAAGGGGAGGCTACACCTTC.

The chain joins TRBV5-4 to TRBJ1-2, with D perhaps TRBD1 (5 bases). The germline gives CDR1 SGHNT, CDR2 YYREEE (reference sequence). Trimming removed 3 bases at V and 7 bases at J, with 19 bases between. The CDR3 has 15 residues. This CDR3 is CASSSGSLPGGGYTF. Here the CDR3 DNA reads TGTGCCAGCAGCTCAGGGTCTCTTCCCGGGGGTGGCTACACCTTC.

This chain connects TRBV5-4 to TRBJ2-5, with 8 positions matching TRBD2. The CDR3 is 15 amino acids. The germline CDR1 and CDR2 sequences are SGHNT and YYREEE (reference sequence). V lost 2 bases and J lost 4; bases outside the gene matches: 7. CDR3 DNA: TGTGCCAGCAGCTTCAATCTCGGGAGGGGAGAGACCCAGTACTTC. Encoded protein: CASSFNLGRGETQYF.

The chain combines TRBV5-1 with TRBJ1-1, with 7 bases identical to TRBD1. J was trimmed by 8 bases and V by 4 bases; bases with no gene match: 5. The V gene's germline CDR1 is SGHRS and CDR2 YFSETQ. This CDR3 region has 12 residues. For the CDR3, the DNA is TGCGCCAGCAGCCCCGAGACAGGGGAAGCTTTCTTT. It yields the protein CASSPETGEAFF.

This clone has a handful of counts. The V gene is TRBV5-4, the J gene TRBJ2-5; perhaps TRBD2 as D (5 bases). CDR1 and CDR2 from the germline V gene are SGHNT and YYREEE (reference sequence). The CDR3 has 15 amino acids. Trimming took 0 bases from V and 2 from J, leaving 11 bases between them. The CDR3 protein is CASSLVGLDQETQYF. DNA for the CDR3: TGTGCCAGCAGCTTGGTAGGACTCGATCAAGAGACCCAGTACTTC. Complete variable domain (other parts from reference TRBV5-4 and TRBJ2-5): ETGVTQSPTHLIKTRGQQVTLRCSSQSGHNTVSWYQQALGQGPQFIFQYYREEENGRGNFPPRFSGLQFPNYSSELNVNALELDDSALYLCASSLVGLDQETQYFGPGTRLLVL.

V is TRBV6-6 and J is TRBJ1-2; TRBD1 aligns across 12 bases. This CDR3 has 15 amino acids. V was pared by 2 bases and J by 6 bases, with 4 bases of the junction left unmatched. The germline V gene encodes CDR1 MNHNY and CDR2 SVGAGI (reference sequence). This CDR3 reads CASSYAGTGGNGYTF. The CDR3 DNA reads TGTGCCAGCAGTTACGCAGGGACAGGGGGCAATGGCTACACCTTC.

This chain links TRBV27 with TRBJ1-4; TRBD1 agrees at 8 bases. J gave up 6 bases and V 9 bases, and 9 bases lay outside the gene matches. This CDR3 spans 14 amino acids. Germline CDR1 is MNHEY and CDR2 is SMNVEV (reference sequence). CDR3: CASHPGGAYEKLFF. The CDR3 DNA follows: TGTGCCAGTCACCCAGGGGGCGCATATGAAAAACTGTTTTTT.

This chain connects TRBV19 to TRBJ2-4; TRBD1 matches at 9 bases. CDR3 length: 14 residues. Germline V gene data show CDR1 as LNHDA and CDR2 as SQIVND (reference sequence). Losses at the gene ends were 6 bases for V and 3 bases for J; bases not matched to a gene: 3. DNA for the CDR3: TGTGCCAGTAGAGAGGACAGGGGCAAAAACATTCAGTACTTC. It codes for CASREDRGKNIQYF.

This CDR3 reads CASSRGVNTEAFF. The CDR3 coding sequence is TGTGCCAGCAGTAGGGGTGTAAACACTGAAGCTTTCTTT. This chain joins TRBV2 and TRBJ1-1, with D possibly being TRBD1 (5 bases). Per germline, CDR1 SNHLY and CDR2 FYNNEI. This CDR3 is built from 13 residues. Between the trimmed V and J ends, which lost 5 bases and 2 bases, there was a span of 9 bases.

The CDR3, as DNA: TGTGCCAGCAGCTTGACAGGGGGCCAAGAGACCCAGTACTTC. Residues: CASSLTGGQETQYF. The chain is built from TRBV7-2 and TRBJ2-5; 9 bases align to TRBD1. The ends lost 3 bases at V and 1 base at J; junction bases unmatched: 0. Germline V gene lookup returns CDR1 SGHTA and CDR2 FQGNSA. The CDR3 loop spans 14 amino acids.

The genes are TRBV7-2 and TRBJ2-1; the D is unclear. The V gene lost 5 bases and the J gene lost 9 bases, with 8 bases spanning the gap. The CDR3 is 11 amino acids. The germline CDR1 and CDR2 sequences are SGHTA and FQGNSA. CDR3 sequence (DNA): TGTGCCAGCAGCCCAGGATTTGAGCAGTTCTTC. Protein: CASSPGFEQFF.

The chain recombines TRBV9 with TRBJ2-1; D is perhaps TRBD1 (5 bases). V was trimmed by 0 bases and J by 3 bases, leaving 16 bases between them. CDR3 length: 17 residues. Per the germline V gene, CDR1 is SGDLS and CDR2 is YYNGEE. CDR3: CASSVDLGQGHYNEQFF. CDR3 in DNA: TGTGCCAGCAGCGTAGATTTGGGGCAGGGTCACTACAATGAGCAGTTCTTC.

Turning to this clone: In the same sample, other DNA sequences code for this CDR3. The V gene is TRBV4-3, the J gene TRBJ1-2; 10 positions agree with TRBD1. Germline values: CDR1 LGHNA, CDR2 YSLEER. This CDR3 spans 14 amino acids. The trim removed 1 base at V and 7 bases at J, leaving 3 bases unmatched. The CDR3 loop reads CASSQGQGAGGYTF. The CDR3 DNA follows: TGCGCCAGCAGCCAAGGACAGGGGGCGGGTGGCTACACCTTC.

Only one count was recorded for this clone. V gene TRBV27 combines with J gene TRBJ2-3; 8 nucleotides align to TRBD1. V shed 3 bases and J 1 base; nucleotides not matched to a gene: 3. The CDR3 consists of 15 residues. CDR1 MNHEY and CDR2 SMNVEV come from the germline V gene (reference sequence). CDR3 loop: CASSLGQAGTDTQYF. The CDR3 DNA is TGTGCCAGCAGTTTGGGACAGGCTGGCACAGATACGCAGTATTTT.